The TCR beta chain under discussion was sequenced for a study of identical twins. Study results and limitations: For cord blood, abundant beta clonotypes had fewer insertions, unlike memory repertoires, which showed none. One should note that invariant MAIT and iNKT cells could partly confound zero-insertion analyses. The study based its conclusions on cross-sectional statistical analysis and did not follow the same donors.

This clonotype occurred many times. The antigen remains undetermined. This CDR3 contains 16 residues. Germline CDR1 is MNHNS and CDR2 is SASEGT. V lost 7 bases to trimming and J lost 4 bases, with 20 bases between them. Template switching, a step in the protocol, added a universal primer site, and cDNA carried unique molecular identifiers. TCRdb itself ran the 5' RACE reads through MiXCR, one entry per CDR3 protein. The sample gives roughly 710,000 distinct CDR3 sequences, 6% to 6.5% of which show up once; about 2% is in the top ten. The rearrangement uses TRBV6-1 and TRBJ1-3; D is perhaps TRBD1 (6 bases). Sample: naive T cells sorted from blood. The sequence derives from a man between 18 and 29 years old in good health. DNA of the CDR3: TGTGCCAGCACTCAACTCGGGACATATACGGGAAACACCATATATTTT. Amino acids: CASTQLGTYTGNTIYF.